The clone carrying this T cell receptor beta chain showed up just a few times. The data originate from a study of glioma-infiltrating T cells. Using RNA template, CDR3s of TCR alpha and beta were amplified with iRepertoire arm-PCR. One entry per CDR3 protein results from TCRdb running MiXCR on the multiplex PCR reads. Among around 390,000 distinct CDR3 sequences listed, approximately 42% were seen once. The sample consisted of glioma tissue, nonneoplastic brain tissue, or PBMCs (not recorded which). The clonotype was recovered from a human donor with low-grade glioma or glioblastoma, undergoing nonglioma brain surgery, or in good health (not recorded which).

Here the CDR3 reads CAISDYSSYEQYF. The DNA of the CDR3 is TGTGCCATCAGTGACTACAGCTCCTACGAGCAGTACTTC. This chain uses TRBV10-3 with TRBJ2-7; D gene ambiguous. The CDR3 extends over 13 amino acids. With 3 bases removed from V and 0 bases from J, the gap between germline ends came to 6 bases. The germline V gene has CDR1 ENHRY and CDR2 SYGVKD.